The sequence of this T cell receptor (beta chain) was determined in a study of blood T cell repertoires in COVID-19 (dated by TCRdb to the early 2020s). Regarding the study in general: Samples covering the acute and convalescent phases of COVID-19 were provided by collaborators in the United States, Italy and Spain. The material from the prospective study consisted of cDNA or gDNA derived from T cells, B-cell-depleted T cells, or PBMCs. The dataset comprised deeply sampled blood TCRbeta repertoires from subjects exposed to, actively infected with, or recovered from COVID-19. The repertoires were made available in a free public database intended to serve as a resource for research on the immune response to SARS-CoV-2. The samples were drawn from two sources: the first 160 participants of the ongoing ImmuneRACE study, and 1,000 to 1,500 subjects contributed by 6 global collaborators. Nearly every sample came with metadata listing a de-identified subject ID, COVID-19 status, age in years and sex. Where HLA class I and class II types were available, the types were taken from metadata supplied by the sample provider, not from assay-based typing. The investigation overall reported the following: How much clinical and demographic metadata was included differed by source and by participant, and the metadata was provided uncurated.

Trimming costs V 0 bases and J 2 bases, and their ends lie 9 bases apart. CDR3 length: 15 amino acids, cysteine to phenylalanine. CDR3 DNA only is kept here, 45 bases in frame from base 1. The germline V gene encodes CDR1 LGHNT and CDR2 FRNRAP. A word on this clone: Its antigen is not yet known. Per-base quality was not reported, and no clone a single base away is much larger than it.

TCRbeta CDR3 regions were amplified from genomic DNA by means of the immunoSEQ Assay, a bias-controlled multiplex PCR. In the paper's pipeline: Nucleated cell counts per sample were estimated from amplification of reference gene primers within the assay. To quantify the absolute abundance of each unique TCRbeta CDR3 rearrangement, sequence reads were collapsed and filtered. For each sample, productive Simpson clonality was calculated as the square root of Simpson's diversity index across productive rearrangements. TCRdb carries this immuneACCESS record with in-frame sequences only. Its versions omit some clonotypes, under half of them owing to an unresolved V gene in the studies checked, with the rest unexplained. For V, J and clone size, that table is used; D and trimming come from the DNA. The sample profile shows more than 200,000 clones; about 87% of them were found once. The ten largest clonotypes hold roughly 1.6% of the sample.

In the prospective study, participants were about 18 to 89 years old, resided in about two dozen geographic areas of the United States, and were enrolled through a virtual design. In the prospective study, participants were assigned to cohorts based on the clinical history participants reported in a screening survey and a study questionnaire. For ImmuneRACE Cohort 3, a participant was defined as recovered based on two consecutive negative NP/OP PCR tests, clearance by a healthcare professional, or resolution of symptoms. In the prospective study, mobile phlebotomists collected whole blood, serum and a nasopharyngeal or oropharyngeal swab from each participant. Prospective study participants could optionally give additional blood draws and questionnaires over an approximately two-month period. Before DNA extraction, blood samples from the prospective study were shipped at room temperature or frozen.

The sequencing sample was made of PBMCs or T cells enriched from blood (not recorded which). This clonotype originated in a woman aged 45 to 65 who had recovered from COVID-19. This chain is built from TRBV12-5 and TRBJ2-3; the D gene is perhaps TRBD1, from 5 matching bases. The CDR3 region has the sequence CASGLVAGPTDTQYF. The nucleotide sequence reads as follows: TGTGCTAGTGGTTTGGTGGCAGGGCCCACAGATACGCAGTATTTT.